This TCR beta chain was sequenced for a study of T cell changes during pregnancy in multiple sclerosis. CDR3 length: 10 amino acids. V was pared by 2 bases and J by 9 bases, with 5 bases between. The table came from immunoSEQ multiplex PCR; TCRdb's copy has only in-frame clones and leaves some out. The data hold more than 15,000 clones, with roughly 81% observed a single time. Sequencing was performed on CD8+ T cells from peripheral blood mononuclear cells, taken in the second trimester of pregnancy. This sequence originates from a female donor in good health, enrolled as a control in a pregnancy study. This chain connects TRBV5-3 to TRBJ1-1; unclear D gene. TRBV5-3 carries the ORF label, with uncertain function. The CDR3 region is CARSLSQAFF. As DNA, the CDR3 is TGTGCCAGAAGCTTATCTCAAGCTTTCTTT.